A single sample is the source of the 18 T cell receptor beta chains below, sequenced in a study of shared clonotypes between healthy human individuals. Using immunoSEQ multiplex PCR, the repertoire was profiled, and TCRdb retains in-frame clones only, with some absent. This table has hundreds of thousands of clones, roughly four fifths appearing once. The sequenced sample consisted of PBMCs. The receptors here all came from a woman between 35 and 50 years old in good health. Some clones in this sample may be carry-over from other donors' samples.

The V gene is TRBV10-3, the J gene TRBJ1-2; a weak D match, TRBD1 (5 bases). V gave up 2 bases and J gave up 3 bases, with 16 bases separating them. The germline gives CDR1 ENHRY, CDR2 SYGVKD. The CDR3 has 16 amino acids. For the CDR3, the DNA is TGTGCCATCAGTGAGGGGACGGACGCTTCCTACTATGGCTACACCTTC. Translated, it gives CAISEGTDASYYGYTF.

The V gene is TRBV12-5, the J gene TRBJ2-1; no reliable D call. Germline CDR1 LGHNT, CDR2 FRNRAP. V was pared by 7 bases and J by 7 bases, with 11 bases between. CDR3 length: 12 amino acids. The CDR3 sequence: CASAPSLNEQFF. The CDR3 DNA reads as TGTGCTAGTGCTCCCTCTTTAAATGAGCAGTTCTTC.

V gene TRBV7-8 combines with J gene TRBJ2-3; possibly TRBD2 for D (5 bases). The V gene's germline CDR1 is SGHVS and CDR2 FQNEAQ. Trimming removed 5 bases from V and 4 bases from J, with 10 bases in between. CDR3 size: 13 residues. CDR3 sequence: CASSRERADTQYF. CDR3 bases: TGTGCCAGCAGCAGGGAGAGGGCAGATACGCAGTATTTT.

The V and J genes are TRBV5-6 and TRBJ2-3; D not certain. Germline-derived CDR1 and CDR2 are SGHDT and YYEEEE. The CDR3 length is 13 residues. Between the trimmed V and J ends, which lost 0 bases and 8 bases, there was a span of 10 bases. The CDR3 region is CASSLGVKGTQYF. The CDR3 nucleotides read TGTGCCAGCAGCTTGGGGGTTAAGGGTACGCAGTATTTT.

The table lists this clone with a count of one. The V and J genes are TRBV28 and TRBJ2-3, with TRBD1 matching 8 bases. Trimming at V came to 6 bases and at J to 2 bases, leaving 10 bases not matched to a gene. The germline CDR1 and CDR2 sequences are MDHEN and SYDVKM. There are 16 residues in the CDR3. CDR3 region: CASSPRGRILTDTQYF. The DNA of the CDR3 is TGTGCCAGCAGCCCCAGGGGGCGGATACTCACAGATACGCAGTATTTT.

The chain joins TRBV7-3 to TRBJ2-2; perhaps TRBD1 as D (6 bases). The CDR3 covers 16 residues. The germline CDR1 and CDR2 sequences are SGHTA and FQGTGA. Between the trimmed V and J ends, which lost 5 bases and 4 bases, there was a span of 17 bases. CDR3 residues: CASSPTMGAATGELFF. The CDR3 DNA reads as TGTGCCAGCAGCCCTACTATGGGGGCGGCCACCGGGGAGCTGTTTTTT.

The count of this clone is one. The CDR3 DNA reads TGTGCCAGCTCGGAAGGTTTGTCCACCCAAGAGACCCAGTACTTC. Translation: CASSEGLSTQETQYF. This chain links TRBV10-3 with TRBJ2-5; D unresolved. CDR3 length: 15 amino acids. The V gene lost 10 bases and the J gene lost 1 base, with 19 bases spanning the gap. Germline CDR1 is ENHRY and CDR2 is SYGVKD.

The rearrangement uses TRBV12-5 and TRBJ2-3; 10 bases map to TRBD2. CDR3 length equals 16 residues. Germline trimming cut 5 bases from V and 2 bases from J; bases unmatched to any gene: 7. Germline V gene lookup returns CDR1 LGHNT and CDR2 FRNRAP. The CDR3 is CASGTGTSVVTDTQYF. CDR3 nucleotides: TGTGCTAGTGGTACCGGGACTAGCGTTGTCACAGATACGCAGTATTTT.

Worth noting for this clone: The sample holds other DNA sequences that translate to the same CDR3. This chain links TRBV10-3 with TRBJ2-5, with a possible D match to TRBD2 (6 bases). V lost 0 bases and J 2 bases, leaving 10 bases between the germline ends. This CDR3 has 15 residues. CDR1 and CDR2 (germline): ENHRY, SYGVKD. The CDR3 loop is CAISESGRGQETQYF. The CDR3 region has the DNA TGTGCCATCAGTGAGTCGGGGCGGGGACAAGAGACCCAGTACTTC.

The J gene is TRBJ2-3, the V gene TRBV4-3; maybe TRBD1 (5 bases). Per the germline V gene, CDR1 is LGHNA and CDR2 is YSLEER. Trimming pared 0 bases from V and 0 bases from J, leaving 16 bases between. The CDR3 runs 18 residues. The CDR3 is CASSQDADPAGSTDTQYF. The DNA of the CDR3 is TGCGCCAGCAGCCAAGATGCAGATCCAGCAGGGAGCACAGATACGCAGTATTTT.

The rearrangement links TRBV4-1 to TRBJ2-5; TRBD1 matches 7 bases. With V trimmed by 0 bases and J by 3 bases, 4 bases remained unmatched. The germline V gene encodes CDR1 MGHRA and CDR2 YSYEKL. The CDR3 totals 15 residues. CDR3 nucleotides: TGCGCCAGCAGCCAAGAACCGGGACAGAAAGAGACCCAGTACTTC. Its translation: CASSQEPGQKETQYF.

This chain connects TRBV28 to TRBJ1-5; a weak D match, TRBD1 (5 bases). CDR1 is MDHEN and CDR2 is SYDVKM in the germline V gene. The CDR3 contains 15 residues. V lost 2 bases and J lost 3, with 11 bases in between. CDR3 nucleotides: TGTGCCAGCAGTTTAATGGGGCAGGCCAATCAGCCCCAGCATTTT. It yields the protein CASSLMGQANQPQHF. The whole variable domain, filled in from reference TRBV28 and TRBJ1-5, reads DVKVTQSSRYLVKRTGEKVFLECVQDMDHENMFWYRQDPGLGLRLIYFSYDVKMKEKGDIPEGYSVSREKKERFSLILESASTNQTSMYLCASSLMGQANQPQHFGDGTRLSIL.

The chain is built from TRBV20-1 and TRBJ2-7, with D maybe TRBD1 (6 bases). V was trimmed by 6 bases and J by 7 bases, leaving 13 bases between them. The germline V gene encodes CDR1 DFQATT and CDR2 SNEGSKA (reference sequence). The CDR3 contains 11 residues. The chain's CDR3 is CSASSGVEQYF. As DNA, the CDR3 is TGCAGTGCCTCGTCAGGGGTTGAGCAGTACTTC.

This chain connects TRBV7-2 to TRBJ2-1; 13 bases match TRBD2. The junction had 3 bases not matched to a gene; V was cut back by 1 base and J by 0 bases. Germline loops: CDR1 SGHTA, CDR2 FQGNSA. The CDR3 loop spans 18 amino acids. The CDR3 DNA reads as TGTGCCAGCAGCTTAGGGACTAGCGGGAGAGCCTCCTACAATGAGCAGTTCTTC. Translated: CASSLGTSGRASYNEQFF.

About this clone: Sequence at one end of the junction differs from germline and may be a read error. The chain is built from TRBV5-1 and TRBJ2-5, with D unclear. CDR1 and CDR2 (germline): SGHRS, YFSETQ. This CDR3 spans 14 amino acids. The CDR3 region has the DNA TGCGCCAGCAGCTTTTTGCCGGAACAAGAGGCCCAGTACTTC. Residues: CASSFLPEQEAQYF.

Details on this clone: The final CDR3 position lacks the conserved phenylalanine or tryptophan, pointing to a likely read error. Because the CDR3's place on the DNA is in doubt, the DNA is left out and the CDR3 is given as listed by TCRdb. V and J are TRBV27 and TRBJ1-2. CDR1 is MNHEY and CDR2 is SMNVEV in the germline V gene (reference sequence). The CDR3 length equals 9 residues, ends included. CDR3 sequence reads: CASSPPLPL.

The genes are TRBV4-3 and TRBJ2-6; no firm D call. Germline CDR1 is LGHNA and CDR2 is YSLEER. The length of the CDR3 is 16 residues. The V end was cut by 0 bases, the J end by 3 bases, with 9 bases between. CDR3 nucleotide sequence: TGCGCCAGCAGCCAAGATAAGCATGATGGGGCCAACGTCCTGACTTTC. Encoded protein: CASSQDKHDGANVLTF.

This clone was recorded once. The V call is TRBV6-1, the J call TRBJ2-7, with TRBD2 matching 7 bases. This CDR3 contains 13 residues. V was clipped by 6 bases and J by 0 bases; unmatched bases: 2. Germline CDR1 is MNHNS and CDR2 is SASEGT. The CDR3 loop reads CASRRESSYEQYF. The DNA for the CDR3 is TGTGCCAGCAGGCGGGAGAGCTCCTACGAGCAGTACTTC.